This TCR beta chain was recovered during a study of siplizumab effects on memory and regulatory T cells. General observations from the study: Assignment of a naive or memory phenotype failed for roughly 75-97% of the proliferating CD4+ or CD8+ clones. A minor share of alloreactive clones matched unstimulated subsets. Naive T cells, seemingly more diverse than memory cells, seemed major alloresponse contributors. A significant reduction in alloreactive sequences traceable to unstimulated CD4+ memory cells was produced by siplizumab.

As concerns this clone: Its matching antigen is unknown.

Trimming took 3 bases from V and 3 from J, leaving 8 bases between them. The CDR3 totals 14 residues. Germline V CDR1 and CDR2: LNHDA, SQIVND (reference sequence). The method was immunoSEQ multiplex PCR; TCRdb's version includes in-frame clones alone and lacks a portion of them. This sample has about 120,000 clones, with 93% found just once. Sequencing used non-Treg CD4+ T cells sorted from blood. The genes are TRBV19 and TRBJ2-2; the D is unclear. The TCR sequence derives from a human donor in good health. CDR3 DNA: TGTGCCAGTAGTATGGGCAGAGACACCGGGGAGCTGTTTTTT. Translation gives CASSMGRDTGELFF.